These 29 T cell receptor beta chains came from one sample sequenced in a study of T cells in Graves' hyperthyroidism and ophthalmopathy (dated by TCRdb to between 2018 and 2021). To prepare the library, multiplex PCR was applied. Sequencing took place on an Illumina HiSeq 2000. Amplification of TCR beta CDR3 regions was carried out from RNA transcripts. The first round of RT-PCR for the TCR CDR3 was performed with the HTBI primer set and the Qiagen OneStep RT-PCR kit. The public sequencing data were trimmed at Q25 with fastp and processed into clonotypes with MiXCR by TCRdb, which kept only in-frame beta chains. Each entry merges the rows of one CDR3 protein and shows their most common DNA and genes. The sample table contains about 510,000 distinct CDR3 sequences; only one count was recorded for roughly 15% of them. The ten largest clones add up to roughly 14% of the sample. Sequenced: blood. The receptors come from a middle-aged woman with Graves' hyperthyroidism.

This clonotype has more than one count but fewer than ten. The CDR3 coding sequence is TGTGCCAGCAGGGGGTATTGGGCTCCGGGCACTGAAGCTTTCTTT. Translation gives CASRGYWAPGTEAFF. This chain uses TRBV28 with TRBJ1-1; D ambiguous. Germline V lookup: CDR1 MDHEN, CDR2 SYDVKM. The CDR3 is 15 amino acids. V lost 6 bases and J 4 bases, leaving 18 bases between the germline ends.

Written as DNA, the CDR3 is TGTGCCAGTACGGAAACGGGGACATTACTTGGAAACACCATATATTTT. The encoded protein is CASTETGTLLGNTIYF. This chain joins TRBV19 and TRBJ1-3; a possible D gene is TRBD1 (6 bases). Trimming left V 7 bases short and J 3 bases short, with 19 bases between. From germline, CDR1 is LNHDA and CDR2 SQIVND (reference sequence). The CDR3 length is 16 residues.

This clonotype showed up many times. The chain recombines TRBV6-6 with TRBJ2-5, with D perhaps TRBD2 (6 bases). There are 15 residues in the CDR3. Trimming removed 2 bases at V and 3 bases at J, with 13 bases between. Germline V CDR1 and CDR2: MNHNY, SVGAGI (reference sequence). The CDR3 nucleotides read TGTGCCAGCAGTTACGGGGCAGGAGGGAAAGAGACCCAGTACTTC. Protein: CASSYGAGGKETQYF.

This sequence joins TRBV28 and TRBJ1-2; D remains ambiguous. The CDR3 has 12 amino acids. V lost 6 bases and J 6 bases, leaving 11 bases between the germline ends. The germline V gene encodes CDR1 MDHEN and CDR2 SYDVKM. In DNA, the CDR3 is TGTGCCAGCAGACAGATTCTTCATGGCTACACCTTC. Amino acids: CASRQILHGYTF.

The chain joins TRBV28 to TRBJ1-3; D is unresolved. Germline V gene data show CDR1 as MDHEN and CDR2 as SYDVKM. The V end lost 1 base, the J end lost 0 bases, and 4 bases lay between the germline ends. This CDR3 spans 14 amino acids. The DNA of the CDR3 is TGTGCCAGCAGTTTATATGGCTCTGGAAACACCATATATTTT. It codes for CASSLYGSGNTIYF.

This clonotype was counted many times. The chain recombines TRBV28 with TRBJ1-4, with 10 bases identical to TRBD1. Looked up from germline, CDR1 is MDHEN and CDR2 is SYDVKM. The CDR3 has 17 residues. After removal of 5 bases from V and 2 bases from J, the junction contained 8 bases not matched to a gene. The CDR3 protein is CASSPGQGGRTNEKLFF. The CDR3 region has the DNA TGTGCCAGCAGTCCCGGACAGGGGGGGAGGACTAATGAAAAACTGTTTTTT. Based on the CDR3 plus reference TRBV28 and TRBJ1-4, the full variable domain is DVKVTQSSRYLVKRTGEKVFLECVQDMDHENMFWYRQDPGLGLRLIYFSYDVKMKEKGDIPEGYSVSREKKERFSLILESASTNQTSMYLCASSPGQGGRTNEKLFFGSGTQLSVL.

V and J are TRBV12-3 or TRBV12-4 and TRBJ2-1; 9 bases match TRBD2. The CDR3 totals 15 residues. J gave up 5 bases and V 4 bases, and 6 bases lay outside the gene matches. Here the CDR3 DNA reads TGTGCCAGCAGTTCCTATAGCGGGAGTCACAATGAGCAGTTCTTC. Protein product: CASSSYSGSHNEQFF.

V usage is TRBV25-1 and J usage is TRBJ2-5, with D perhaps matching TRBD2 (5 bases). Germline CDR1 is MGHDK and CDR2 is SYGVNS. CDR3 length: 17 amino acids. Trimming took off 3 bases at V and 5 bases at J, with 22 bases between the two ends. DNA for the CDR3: TGTGCCAGCAGTGACGGGATCGTACAGTCGTCGTATGAGACCCAGTACTTC. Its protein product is CASSDGIVQSSYETQYF.

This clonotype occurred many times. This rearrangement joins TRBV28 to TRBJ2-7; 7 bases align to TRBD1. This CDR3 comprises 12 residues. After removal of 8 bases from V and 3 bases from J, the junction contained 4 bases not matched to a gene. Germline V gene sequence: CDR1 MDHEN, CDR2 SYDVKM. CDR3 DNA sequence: TGTGCCAGCGAACGGGACAGCTACGAGCAGTACTTC. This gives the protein CASERDSYEQYF. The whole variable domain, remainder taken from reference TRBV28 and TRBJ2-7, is DVKVTQSSRYLVKRTGEKVFLECVQDMDHENMFWYRQDPGLGLRLIYFSYDVKMKEKGDIPEGYSVSREKKERFSLILESASTNQTSMYLCASERDSYEQYFGPGTRLTVT.

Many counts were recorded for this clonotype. Here the CDR3 DNA reads TGCAGCGCTGGGACGGCCTCCTACGAGCAGTACTTC. Amino acid sequence: CSAGTASYEQYF. The rearrangement joins TRBV29-1 to TRBJ2-7; D possibly matches TRBD1 or TRBD2 (5 bases each). Trimming removed 7 bases from V and 0 bases from J, with 10 bases in between. CDR1 is SQVTM and CDR2 is ANQGSEA in the germline V gene. This CDR3 region has 12 residues.

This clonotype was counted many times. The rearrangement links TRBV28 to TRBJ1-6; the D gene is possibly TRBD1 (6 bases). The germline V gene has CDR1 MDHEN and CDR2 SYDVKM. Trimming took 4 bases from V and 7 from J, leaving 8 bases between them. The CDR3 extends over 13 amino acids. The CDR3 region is CASSSTGNSPLHF. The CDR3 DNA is TGTGCCAGCAGTTCAACAGGGAATTCACCCCTCCACTTT.

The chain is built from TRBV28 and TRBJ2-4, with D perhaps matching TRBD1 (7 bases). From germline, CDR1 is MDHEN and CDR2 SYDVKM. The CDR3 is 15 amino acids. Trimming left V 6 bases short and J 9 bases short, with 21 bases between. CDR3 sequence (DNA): TGTGCCAGCAGCCCGGCGGGACAGCCACTATCCATTCAGTACTTC. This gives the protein CASSPAGQPLSIQYF.

The CDR3 DNA sequence: TGCAGTGCTAGAGAACCCAACAGCGAGCAGTACTTC. Protein product: CSAREPNSEQYF. The chain employs TRBV20-1 and TRBJ2-7; no reliable D call. The germline V gene has CDR1 DFQATT and CDR2 SNEGSKA (reference sequence). Trimming removed 0 bases from V and 6 bases from J, with 9 bases in between. This CDR3 contains 12 residues.

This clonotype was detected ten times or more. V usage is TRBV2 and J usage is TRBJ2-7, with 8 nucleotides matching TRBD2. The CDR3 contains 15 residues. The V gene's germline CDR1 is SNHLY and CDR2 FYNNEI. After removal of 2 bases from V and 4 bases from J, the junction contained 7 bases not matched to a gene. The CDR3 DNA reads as TGTGCCAGCAGTGAAAGTAGCGGGAAAGGGTACGAGCAGTACTTC. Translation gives CASSESSGKGYEQYF.

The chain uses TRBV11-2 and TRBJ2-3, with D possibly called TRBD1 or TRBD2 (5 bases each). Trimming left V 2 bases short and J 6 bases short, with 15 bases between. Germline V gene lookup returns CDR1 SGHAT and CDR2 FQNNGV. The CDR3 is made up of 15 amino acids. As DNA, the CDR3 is TGTGCCAGCAGCTTAAACCCCCCGGGGACCGATACGCAGTATTTT. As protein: CASSLNPPGTDTQYF.

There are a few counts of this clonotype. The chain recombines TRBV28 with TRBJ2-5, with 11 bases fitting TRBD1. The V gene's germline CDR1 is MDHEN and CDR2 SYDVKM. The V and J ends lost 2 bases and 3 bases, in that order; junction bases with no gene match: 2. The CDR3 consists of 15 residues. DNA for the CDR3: TGTGCCAGCAGTTTAGGGACAGGGGGGAAAGAGACCCAGTACTTC. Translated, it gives CASSLGTGGKETQYF.

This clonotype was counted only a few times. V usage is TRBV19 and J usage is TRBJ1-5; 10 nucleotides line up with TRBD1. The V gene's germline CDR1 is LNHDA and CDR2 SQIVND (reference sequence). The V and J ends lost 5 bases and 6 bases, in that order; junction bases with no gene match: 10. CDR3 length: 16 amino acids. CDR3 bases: TGTGCCAGTAGTGACCCCGACAGGGGGCTCGGTCAGCCCCAGCATTTT. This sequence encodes CASSDPDRGLGQPQHF.

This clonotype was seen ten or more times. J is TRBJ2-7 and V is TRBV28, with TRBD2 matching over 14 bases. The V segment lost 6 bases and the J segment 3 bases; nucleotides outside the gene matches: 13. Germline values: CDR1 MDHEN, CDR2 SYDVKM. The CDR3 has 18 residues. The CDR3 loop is CASSPPGSGLAGVYEQYF. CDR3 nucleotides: TGTGCCAGCAGCCCCCCAGGATCGGGACTAGCGGGAGTCTACGAGCAGTACTTC.

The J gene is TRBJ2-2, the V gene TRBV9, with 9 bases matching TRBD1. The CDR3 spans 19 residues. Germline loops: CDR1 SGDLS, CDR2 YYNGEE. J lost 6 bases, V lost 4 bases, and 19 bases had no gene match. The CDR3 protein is CASSTPPGQGRGGAGELFF. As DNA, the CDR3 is TGTGCCAGCAGCACACCTCCGGGACAGGGAAGAGGGGGGGCCGGGGAGCTGTTTTTT. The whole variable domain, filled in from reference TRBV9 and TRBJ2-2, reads DSGVTQTPKHLITATGQRVTLRCSPRSGDLSVYWYQQSLDQGLQFLIQYYNGEERAKGNILERFSAQQFPDLHSELNLSSLELGDSALYFCASSTPPGQGRGGAGELFFGEGSRLTVL.

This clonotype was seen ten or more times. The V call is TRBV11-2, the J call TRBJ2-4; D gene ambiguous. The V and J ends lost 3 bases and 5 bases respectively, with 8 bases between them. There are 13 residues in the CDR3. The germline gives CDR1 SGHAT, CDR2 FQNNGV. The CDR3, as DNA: TGTGCCAGCAGCTTCGATACACAAAACATTCAGTACTTC. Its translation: CASSFDTQNIQYF.

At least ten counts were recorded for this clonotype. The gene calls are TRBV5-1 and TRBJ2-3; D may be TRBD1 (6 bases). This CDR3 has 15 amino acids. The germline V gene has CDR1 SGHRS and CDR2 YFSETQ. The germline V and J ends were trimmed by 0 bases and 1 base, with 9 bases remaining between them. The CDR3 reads CASSLEDSRTDTQYF. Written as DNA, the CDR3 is TGCGCCAGCAGCTTGGAGGACAGTCGCACAGATACGCAGTATTTT.

CDR3 protein: CATRTGSSYEQYF. CDR3 nucleotide sequence: TGTGCCACTCGGACAGGGAGCTCCTACGAGCAGTACTTC. The rearrangement links TRBV6-1 to TRBJ2-7; TRBD1 matches 8 bases. CDR3 size: 13 residues. Germline CDR1 reads MNHNS; CDR2 reads SASEGT. J lost 0 bases, V lost 10 bases, and 5 bases had no gene match.

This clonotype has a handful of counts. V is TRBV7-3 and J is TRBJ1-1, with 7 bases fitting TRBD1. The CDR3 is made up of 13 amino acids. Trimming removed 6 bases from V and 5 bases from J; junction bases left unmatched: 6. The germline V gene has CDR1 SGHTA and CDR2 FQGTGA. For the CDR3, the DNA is TGTGCCAGCAGGCAGGGGGGGGAGACTGAAGCTTTCTTT. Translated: CASRQGGETEAFF.

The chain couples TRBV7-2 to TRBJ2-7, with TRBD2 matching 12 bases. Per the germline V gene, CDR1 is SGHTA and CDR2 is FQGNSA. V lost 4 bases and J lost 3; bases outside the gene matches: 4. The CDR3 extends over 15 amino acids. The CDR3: CASSSTSGGVYEQYF. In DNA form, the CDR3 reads TGTGCCAGCAGCTCGACTAGCGGGGGTGTCTACGAGCAGTACTTC.

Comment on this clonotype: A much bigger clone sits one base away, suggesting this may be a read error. CDR3 nucleotide sequence: TGTGCCAGCAGTGAATCCTATAATTCACCCCTCTACTTT. It is translated as CASSESYNSPLYF. The V gene is TRBV6-1, the J gene TRBJ1-6; D unresolved. The germline V gene encodes CDR1 MNHNS and CDR2 SASEGT. The CDR3 covers 13 residues.

The CDR3 sequence: CASSLGSELYNEQFF. The CDR3 coding sequence is TGCGCCAGCAGCTTGGGTTCAGAACTTTACAATGAGCAGTTCTTC. The genes are TRBV5-1 and TRBJ2-1; D is undetermined. The germline V and J ends were trimmed by 0 bases and 4 bases, with 11 bases remaining between them. The germline V gene encodes CDR1 SGHRS and CDR2 YFSETQ. This CDR3 is built from 15 residues. The variable domain in full, completed from reference TRBV5-1 and TRBJ2-1, reads KAGVTQTPRYLIKTRGQQVTLSCSPISGHRSVSWYQQTPGQGLQFLFEYFSETQRNKGNFPGRFSGRQFSNSRSEMNVSTLELGDSALYLCASSLGSELYNEQFFGPGTRLTVL.

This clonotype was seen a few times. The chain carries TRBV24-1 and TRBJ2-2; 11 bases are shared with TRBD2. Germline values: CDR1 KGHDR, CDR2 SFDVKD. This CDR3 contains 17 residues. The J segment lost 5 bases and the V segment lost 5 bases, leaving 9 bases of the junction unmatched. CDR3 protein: CATSGQGTSGSTGELFF. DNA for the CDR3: TGTGCCACCAGTGGACAGGGCACTAGCGGGAGTACCGGGGAGCTGTTTTTT.

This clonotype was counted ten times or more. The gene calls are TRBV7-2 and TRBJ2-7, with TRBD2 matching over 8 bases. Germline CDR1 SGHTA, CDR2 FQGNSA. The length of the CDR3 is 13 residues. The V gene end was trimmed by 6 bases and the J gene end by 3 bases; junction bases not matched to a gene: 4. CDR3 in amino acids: CASRYSGIYEQYF. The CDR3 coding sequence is TGTGCCAGCAGATATAGCGGGATCTACGAGCAGTACTTC.

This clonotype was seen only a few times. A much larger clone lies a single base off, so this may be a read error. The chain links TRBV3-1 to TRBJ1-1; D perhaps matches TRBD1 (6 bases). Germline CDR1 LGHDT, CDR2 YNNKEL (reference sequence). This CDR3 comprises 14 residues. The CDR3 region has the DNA TGTGCCAACAGCCCCCAGGACAGTGGCACTGAAGCTTTCTTT. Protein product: CANSPQDSGTEAFF.